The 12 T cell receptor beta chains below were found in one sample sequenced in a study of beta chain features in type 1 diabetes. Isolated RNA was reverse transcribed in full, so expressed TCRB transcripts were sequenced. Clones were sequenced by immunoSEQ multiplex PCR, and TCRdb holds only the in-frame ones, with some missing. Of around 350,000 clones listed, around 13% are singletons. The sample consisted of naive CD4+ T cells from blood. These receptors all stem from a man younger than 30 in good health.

The CDR3 nucleotides read TGTGCCAGCAGCTTACTAGCGGGGTGGAATGAGCAGTTCTTC. This gives the protein CASSLLAGWNEQFF. The chain employs TRBV7-8 and TRBJ2-1; 9 bases map to TRBD2. This CDR3 is built from 14 residues. Germline CDR1 reads SGHVS; CDR2 reads FQNEAQ. V lost 2 bases and J lost 7; bases outside the gene matches: 3.

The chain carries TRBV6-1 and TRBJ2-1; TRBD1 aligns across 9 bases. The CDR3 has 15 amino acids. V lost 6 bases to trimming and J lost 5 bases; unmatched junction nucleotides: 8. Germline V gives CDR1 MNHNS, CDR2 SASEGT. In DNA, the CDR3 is TGTGCCAGCAGAGCTTGGACAGGGGTTAACAATGAGCAGTTCTTC. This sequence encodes CASRAWTGVNNEQFF.

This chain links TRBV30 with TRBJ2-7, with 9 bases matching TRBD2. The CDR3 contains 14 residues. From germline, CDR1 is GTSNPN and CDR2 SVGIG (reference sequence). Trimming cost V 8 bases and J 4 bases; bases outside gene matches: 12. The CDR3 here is CAGGKAGGRYEQYF. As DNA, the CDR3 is TGTGCCGGGGGGAAGGCGGGAGGGAGGTACGAGCAGTACTTC.

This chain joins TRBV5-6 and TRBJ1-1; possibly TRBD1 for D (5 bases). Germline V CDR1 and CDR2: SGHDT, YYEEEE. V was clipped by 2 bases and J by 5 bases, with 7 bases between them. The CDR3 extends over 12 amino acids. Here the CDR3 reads CASSLTGTEAFF. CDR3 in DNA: TGTGCCAGCAGCTTAACAGGAACTGAAGCTTTCTTT.

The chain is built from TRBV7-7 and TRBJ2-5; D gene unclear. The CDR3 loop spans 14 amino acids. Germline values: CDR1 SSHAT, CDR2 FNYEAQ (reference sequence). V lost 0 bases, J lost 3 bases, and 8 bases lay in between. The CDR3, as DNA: TGTGCCAGCAGCTTAGCGGCGGCGGAAGAGACCCAGTACTTC. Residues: CASSLAAAEETQYF.

The CDR3 loop is CASSVGTGAPNYGYTF. In nucleotides, the CDR3 is TGTGCCAGCAGCGTAGGGACAGGGGCCCCGAACTATGGCTACACCTTC. V usage is TRBV5-6 and J usage is TRBJ1-2; 10 nucleotides align to TRBD1. There are 16 residues in the CDR3. Germline V lookup: CDR1 SGHDT, CDR2 YYEEEE. Trimming removed 4 bases from V and 2 bases from J; junction bases left unmatched: 8.

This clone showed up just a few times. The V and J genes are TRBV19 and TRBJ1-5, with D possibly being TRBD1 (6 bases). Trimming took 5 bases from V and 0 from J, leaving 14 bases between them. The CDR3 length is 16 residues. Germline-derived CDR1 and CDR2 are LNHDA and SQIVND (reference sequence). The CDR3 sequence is CASSVTGPYSNQPQHF. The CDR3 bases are TGTGCCAGTAGTGTCACAGGGCCCTATAGCAATCAGCCCCAGCATTTT.

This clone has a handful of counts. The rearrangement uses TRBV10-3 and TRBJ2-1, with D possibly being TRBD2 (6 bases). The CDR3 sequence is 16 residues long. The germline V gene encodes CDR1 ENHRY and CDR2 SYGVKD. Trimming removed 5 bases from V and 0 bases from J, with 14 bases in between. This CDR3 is CAISFTSLSSYNEQFF. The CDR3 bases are TGTGCCATCAGTTTTACTAGCTTGAGCTCCTACAATGAGCAGTTCTTC.

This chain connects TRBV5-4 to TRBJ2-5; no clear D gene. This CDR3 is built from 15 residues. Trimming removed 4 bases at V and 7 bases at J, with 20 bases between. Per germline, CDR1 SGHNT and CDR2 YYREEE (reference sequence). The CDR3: CASSQDLGLPGTQYF. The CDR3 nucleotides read TGTGCCAGCAGCCAAGATCTTGGTCTCCCGGGGACCCAGTACTTC.

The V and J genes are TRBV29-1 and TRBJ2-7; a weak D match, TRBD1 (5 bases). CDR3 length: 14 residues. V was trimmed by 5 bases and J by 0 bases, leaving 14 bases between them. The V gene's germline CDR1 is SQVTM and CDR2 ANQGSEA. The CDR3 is CSVSGPGFSYEQYF. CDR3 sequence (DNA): TGCAGCGTTTCCGGGCCAGGGTTCTCCTACGAGCAGTACTTC.

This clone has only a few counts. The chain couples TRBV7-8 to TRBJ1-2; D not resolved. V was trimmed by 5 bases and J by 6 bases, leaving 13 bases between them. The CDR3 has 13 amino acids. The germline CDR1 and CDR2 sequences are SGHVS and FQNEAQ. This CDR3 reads CASSREVSDGYTF. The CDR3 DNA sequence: TGTGCCAGCAGCCGCGAGGTGTCGGATGGCTACACCTTC.

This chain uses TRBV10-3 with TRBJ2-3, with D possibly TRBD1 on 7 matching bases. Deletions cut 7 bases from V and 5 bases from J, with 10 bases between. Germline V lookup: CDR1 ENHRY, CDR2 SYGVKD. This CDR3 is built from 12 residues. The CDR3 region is CAITQGGDTQYF. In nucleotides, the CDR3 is TGTGCCATCACCCAGGGGGGAGATACGCAGTATTTT.